A single sample gave rise to the 8 T cell receptor beta chains below, sequenced in a study of graft-versus-host responses after intestinal transplantation. TCRdb's copy holds only in-frame clones and misses some; the assay was immunoSEQ multiplex PCR. The sample has under 45,000 clones, approximately 93% seen once. The input for sequencing was PBMCs, taken less than 750 days after intestinal transplantation. All receptors come from a human patient who received an intestinal transplant, so some T cells may come from the graft donor.

V and J are TRBV18 and TRBJ2-3, with 7 bases aligning to TRBD2. The CDR3 consists of 19 residues. Germline assignment: CDR1 KGHSH and CDR2 LQKENI. The V gene end was trimmed by 0 bases and the J gene end by 0 bases; junction bases not matched to a gene: 12. The CDR3 spells CASSPPLPGGISSTDTQYF. CDR3 DNA sequence: TGTGCCAGCTCACCACCTCTGCCGGGGGGAATATCTAGCACAGATACGCAGTATTTT.

The rearrangement joins TRBV12-5 to TRBJ1-5; D is perhaps TRBD1 (5 bases). CDR1 is LGHNT, CDR2 FRNRAP, per germline. The V and J ends lost 3 bases and 7 bases respectively, with 10 bases between them. This CDR3 is built from 13 residues. This CDR3 is CASGFEGKQPQHF. The CDR3 bases are TGTGCTAGTGGTTTTGAGGGGAAGCAGCCCCAGCATTTT.

The V and J genes are TRBV6-6 and TRBJ1-1; D might be TRBD1 (6 bases). The CDR3 has 15 amino acids. Germline CDR1 and CDR2: MNHNY and SVGAGI (reference sequence). V shed 8 bases and J shed 2 bases, with 18 bases lying between them. In DNA, the CDR3 is TGTGCCAGCTTTAGTGTTACAGGGAGCAACACTGAAGCTTTCTTT. As protein: CASFSVTGSNTEAFF.

This clone was counted once. The chain combines TRBV6-6 with TRBJ1-1; 7 bases align to TRBD1. The V segment lost 5 bases and the J segment 5 bases; nucleotides outside the gene matches: 8. In germline, CDR1 is MNHNY, CDR2 SVGAGI (reference sequence). This CDR3 is built from 14 residues. The chain's CDR3 is CASSLSTGKTEAFF. The CDR3 DNA is TGTGCCAGCAGTCTCTCGACAGGGAAGACTGAAGCTTTCTTT.

The rearrangement links TRBV10-3 to TRBJ2-2; D not certain. The CDR3 runs to 13 residues. In germline, CDR1 is ENHRY, CDR2 SYGVKD. V lost 7 bases and J 4 bases, leaving 10 bases between the germline ends. DNA for the CDR3: TGTGCCATCAACTCGGCTGGCACCGGGGAGCTGTTTTTT. Translating gives CAINSAGTGELFF.

V and J are TRBV7-7 and TRBJ2-5, with D possibly TRBD1 on 5 matching bases. There are 16 residues in the CDR3. V was pared by 5 bases and J by 3 bases, with 19 bases between. Germline loops: CDR1 SSHAT, CDR2 FNYEAQ (reference sequence). The CDR3 region is CASSPNVMAGKETQYF. Written as DNA, the CDR3 is TGTGCCAGCAGCCCCAATGTTATGGCAGGGAAAGAGACCCAGTACTTC.

This chain connects TRBV5-6 to TRBJ2-7, with D tentatively TRBD1 or TRBD2 (5 bases each). The CDR3 is made up of 14 amino acids. Germline V gene sequence: CDR1 SGHDT, CDR2 YYEEEE. V was trimmed by 3 bases and J by 7 bases, leaving 17 bases between them. In DNA, the CDR3 is TGTGCCAGCAGCTCCGGGGACGGTGCGTTTGAGCAGTACTTC. Its protein is CASSSGDGAFEQYF.

The chain couples TRBV7-9 to TRBJ2-4; D is possibly TRBD1 or TRBD2 (5 bases each). The length of the CDR3 is 12 residues. The germline gives CDR1 SEHNR, CDR2 FQNEAQ (reference sequence). Trimming removed 1 base at V and 15 bases at J, with 13 bases between. The CDR3 loop is CASSLDRGSWYF. In DNA, the CDR3 is TGTGCCAGCAGCTTAGATCGGGGCTCGTGGTACTTC.